The 31 T cell receptor beta chains below all came from one sample that was sequenced in a study of glioma-infiltrating T cells. TCR alpha and beta CDR3 regions were amplified from RNA using iRepertoire nested multiplex PCR. TCRdb reanalysed the multiplex PCR reads using MiXCR and keeps one entry per CDR3 protein. This sample has fewer than 250,000 distinct CDR3 sequences, with 25% to 35% found just once. Material: glioma tissue, nonneoplastic brain tissue, or PBMCs (not recorded which). Receptors originate from a human donor with low-grade glioma or glioblastoma, undergoing nonglioma brain surgery, or in good health (not recorded which).

This clonotype has only one observation. The rearrangement joins TRBV28 to TRBJ2-2; 15 bases are a match to TRBD2. The CDR3 is made up of 16 amino acids. The V and J ends lost 6 bases and 5 bases, in that order; junction bases with no gene match: 4. The germline V gene has CDR1 MDHEN and CDR2 SYDVKM. CDR3 region: CASSPGLAGGTGELFF. CDR3 sequence (DNA): TGTGCCAGCAGCCCAGGACTAGCGGGAGGGACCGGGGAGCTGTTTTTT. Full variable domain (remainder filled in from reference TRBV28 and TRBJ2-2): DVKVTQSSRYLVKRTGEKVFLECVQDMDHENMFWYRQDPGLGLRLIYFSYDVKMKEKGDIPEGYSVSREKKERFSLILESASTNQTSMYLCASSPGLAGGTGELFFGEGSRLTVL.

The chain couples TRBV6-1 to TRBJ1-1, with D tentatively TRBD1 (5 bases). CDR3 length equals 12 residues. The germline gives CDR1 MNHNS, CDR2 SASEGT. V shed 7 bases and J shed 3 bases, with 9 bases lying between them. The CDR3 protein is CASKDSYTEAFF. DNA of the CDR3: TGTGCCAGCAAAGACAGTTACACTGAAGCTTTCTTT.

The chain joins TRBV5-1 to TRBJ2-5; no definite D call. Per the germline V gene, CDR1 is SGHRS and CDR2 is YFSETQ. The CDR3 totals 13 residues. Trimming removed 2 bases from V and 0 bases from J, with 5 bases in between. CDR3 DNA sequence: TGCGCCAGCAGCTTTAGATACCAAGAGACCCAGTACTTC. Its protein product is CASSFRYQETQYF.

Of note for this clonotype: This clone may be a read error of a much larger clone one base away. The rearrangement joins TRBV7-9 to TRBJ2-1; D is possibly TRBD1 or TRBD2 (5 bases each). Per the germline V gene, CDR1 is SEHNR and CDR2 is FQNEAQ (reference sequence). The CDR3 is 15 residues long. CDR3 sequence (DNA): TGTGCCAGCAGCTCAAACCGGGACCTAAACAATGAGCAGTGCTTC. It codes for CASSSNRDLNNEQCF.

The chain uses TRBV19 and TRBJ2-7; unclear D gene. V lost 5 bases to trimming and J lost 5 bases, with 10 bases between them. This CDR3 contains 12 residues. The germline V gene encodes CDR1 LNHDA and CDR2 SQIVND (reference sequence). Here the CDR3 reads CASSSRTDEQYF. The CDR3 region has the DNA TGTGCCAGTAGTTCCCGGACGGACGAGCAGTACTTC.

A remark on this clonotype: This may be a read error, as it is one base from a much larger clone. This rearrangement joins TRBV5-4 to TRBJ2-1; D is uncertain. The CDR3 is made up of 13 amino acids. V was pared by 2 bases and J by 7 bases, with 10 bases between. In germline, CDR1 is SGHNT, CDR2 YYREEE (reference sequence). The chain's CDR3 is CASSFSLGNEQFF. The CDR3 DNA sequence: TGTGCCAGCAGCTTTTCGTTGGGGAATGAGCAGTTCTTC.

This clonotype was seen many times. The genes are TRBV20-1 and TRBJ2-7; a weak D match, TRBD1 (5 bases). Germline V lookup: CDR1 DFQATT, CDR2 SNEGSKA (reference sequence). The CDR3 extends over 11 amino acids. DNA for the CDR3: TGCAGGCCCCAGGGCTCCTACGAGCAGTACTTC. Translating it yields CRPQGSYEQYF.

This clonotype has at least ten counts. J is TRBJ2-7 and V is TRBV7-2; 10 nucleotides align to TRBD2. Germline trimming cut 0 bases from V and 6 bases from J; bases unmatched to any gene: 8. This CDR3 has 16 amino acids. Germline V gene sequence: CDR1 SGHTA, CDR2 FQGNSA. The CDR3 reads CASSLASSGRVGEQYF. The DNA for the CDR3 is TGTGCCAGCAGCTTAGCCTCTAGCGGGAGAGTTGGCGAGCAGTACTTC.

This clonotype was counted at least ten times. The CDR3 nucleotides read TGTGCCAGCAATAGGGCGCGGACTGAAGCTTTCTTT. This encodes CASNRARTEAFF. The V and J genes are TRBV6-2 or TRBV6-3 and TRBJ1-1; D is unresolved. Deletions cut 7 bases from V and 5 bases from J, with 11 bases between. Germline V lookup: CDR1 MNHEY, CDR2 SVGEGT. The CDR3 has 12 residues.

This clonotype was recorded at least ten times. The V call is TRBV29-1, the J call TRBJ1-2; D possibly corresponds to TRBD1 (5 bases). Germline V gives CDR1 SQVTM, CDR2 ANQGSEA. This CDR3 region has 14 residues. Trimming left V 7 bases short and J 1 base short, with 16 bases between. Here the CDR3 reads CSARDGFVNYGYTF. The CDR3 bases are TGCAGCGCCCGGGACGGATTCGTTAACTATGGCTACACCTTC.

This clonotype was counted once. V and J are TRBV27 and TRBJ2-3; weak D call: TRBD2 (6 bases). Germline CDR1 reads MNHEY; CDR2 reads SMNVEV (reference sequence). V was shortened by 4 bases and J by 0 bases, with 14 bases between the two germline ends. This CDR3 is built from 16 residues. The DNA of the CDR3 is TGTGCCAGCAGTTCCTTACCCGGGACTAGCACAGATACGCAGTATTTT. Translated: CASSSLPGTSTDTQYF.

This clonotype was counted a single time. The V call is TRBV20-1, the J call TRBJ1-6; D unresolved. The CDR3 is 14 amino acids. Between the trimmed V and J ends, which lost 6 bases and 8 bases, there was a span of 17 bases. The germline gives CDR1 DFQATT, CDR2 SNEGSKA (reference sequence). The CDR3: CSARTGIGYSPLHF. CDR3 DNA: TGCAGTGCCAGGACCGGAATTGGCTATTCACCCCTCCACTTT.

The CDR3 region has the DNA TGTGCCTCGGACTCCGGTCCTAGCGGAATCCAGACCCAGTACTTC. Encoded protein: CASDSGPSGIQTQYF. This chain links TRBV30 with TRBJ2-5; 7 bases fit TRBD2. CDR1 is GTSNPN and CDR2 is SVGIG in the germline V gene (reference sequence). V was clipped by 7 bases and J by 6 bases; unmatched bases: 17. There are 15 residues in the CDR3.

Details on this clonotype: This CDR3 fails to terminate in the conserved phenylalanine or tryptophan, so it likely reflects a read error. V usage is TRBV2 and J usage is TRBJ1-1; 7 nucleotides align to TRBD1. Germline V lookup: CDR1 SNHLY, CDR2 FYNNEI. CDR3 size: 14 residues. CDR3 in DNA: TGTGCCAGCAGTCCGGACAGGATGAACACTGAGGCTTTCTCT. Its protein is CASSPDRMNTEAFS.

This clonotype was seen repeatedly, ten times or more. The chain is built from TRBV6-2 or TRBV6-3 and TRBJ1-1; a weak D match, TRBD1 (5 bases). The CDR3 sequence is 14 residues long. Germline V gene data show CDR1 as MNHEY and CDR2 as SVGEGT. Trimming took 3 bases from V and 5 from J, leaving 13 bases between them. CDR3 amino acids: CASSYQGSETEAFF. The CDR3 DNA is TGTGCCAGCAGTTATCAGGGTTCCGAAACTGAAGCTTTCTTT.

As to this clonotype: A much larger clone sits a single nucleotide away, making a read error possible. This chain links TRBV20-1 with TRBJ2-4; 8 nucleotides match TRBD2. The trim removed 3 bases at V and 7 bases at J, leaving 8 bases unmatched. The CDR3 loop spans 14 amino acids. The germline V gene encodes CDR1 DFQATT and CDR2 SNEGSKA (reference sequence). The CDR3 reads CSASREGVRNIQYF. Written as DNA, the CDR3 is TGCAGTGCTAGCCGGGAGGGGGTTCGGAACATTCAGTACTTC.

There are many counts of this clonotype. The chain links TRBV6-2 or TRBV6-3 to TRBJ2-7; 9 positions agree with TRBD1. The junction had 6 bases not matched to a gene; V was cut back by 5 bases and J by 4 bases. This CDR3 is 14 amino acids long. Germline lookup yields CDR1 MNHEY and CDR2 SVGEGT. CDR3 in amino acids: CASSPGTGLYEQYF. CDR3 nucleotides: TGTGCCAGCAGTCCCGGGACAGGGCTTTACGAGCAGTACTTC.

This clonotype was seen ten or more times. CDR3 bases: TGTGCCATCGGGGGGACTAGCGGCACAGATACGCAGTATTTT. This codes for CAIGGTSGTDTQYF. The chain uses TRBV10-3 and TRBJ2-3, with TRBD2 matching over 10 bases. Germline CDR1 and CDR2: ENHRY and SYGVKD. After removal of 8 bases from V and 1 base from J, the junction contained 3 bases not matched to a gene. This CDR3 comprises 14 residues.

Ten or more counts support this clonotype. The chain links TRBV27 to TRBJ1-1, with D unresolved. The CDR3 has 13 residues. The germline CDR1 and CDR2 sequences are MNHEY and SMNVEV (reference sequence). V dropped 1 base and J dropped 1 base, with 4 bases sitting between them. CDR3 DNA: TGTGCCAGCAGTTTATTAGCGAACACTGAAGCTTTCTTT. This sequence encodes CASSLLANTEAFF.

The chain carries TRBV6-1 and TRBJ2-1; 8 nucleotides match TRBD2. The germline gives CDR1 MNHNS, CDR2 SASEGT. Losses at the gene ends were 5 bases for V and 10 bases for J; bases not matched to a gene: 7. This CDR3 is built from 13 residues. The CDR3 region is CASSYRLANEQFF. The CDR3 DNA is TGTGCCAGCAGTTACCGACTAGCGAACGAGCAGTTCTTC.

This clonotype appeared many times. This sequence joins TRBV6-2 or TRBV6-3 and TRBJ2-5; TRBD2 is a possible D gene (6 bases). Trimming stripped 6 bases from V and 0 bases from J, with 17 bases between. CDR1 is MNHEY and CDR2 is SVGEGT in the germline V gene. The CDR3 has 16 amino acids. This CDR3 is CASSDSGAIYQETQYF. The CDR3, as DNA: TGTGCCAGCAGCGATTCGGGAGCCATATACCAAGAGACCCAGTACTTC.

This clonotype came up a few times. The rearrangement uses TRBV29-1 and TRBJ1-3, with D unresolved. Trimming took off 5 bases at V and 4 bases at J, with 6 bases between the two ends. The V gene's germline CDR1 is SQVTM and CDR2 ANQGSEA. This CDR3 region has 11 residues. CDR3 in amino acids: CSVSIGNTIYF. CDR3 nucleotides: TGCAGCGTTTCGATCGGAAACACCATATATTTT.

A word on this clonotype: At one of its ends the junction is not consistent with the germline gene, which may arise from a read error. The chain has TRBV6-5 and TRBJ2-7, with a weak D call TRBD1 (6 bases). The CDR3 has 12 residues. Germline V gene sequence: CDR1 MNHEY, CDR2 SVGAGI. The CDR3 region is CASRYRVYERYF. DNA for the CDR3: TGTGCCAGCAGATACAGGGTCTACGAGCGGTACTTC.

The table lists this clonotype with many counts. The rearrangement uses TRBV7-2 and TRBJ2-3; a possible D gene is TRBD1 (5 bases). The germline gives CDR1 SGHTA, CDR2 FQGNSA. The CDR3 is made up of 16 amino acids. V lost 0 bases and J 7 bases, leaving 17 bases between the germline ends. The CDR3 spells CASSLARTSPRYTQYF. As DNA, the CDR3 is TGTGCCAGCAGCTTAGCAAGGACATCCCCCCGCTATACGCAGTATTTT.

This clonotype has a count of ten or more. The genes are TRBV7-9 and TRBJ1-1; D perhaps matches TRBD1 (5 bases). CDR1 and CDR2 (germline): SEHNR, FQNEAQ (reference sequence). V gave up 2 bases and J gave up 3 bases, with 10 bases separating them. The CDR3 covers 14 residues. This CDR3 reads CASSLQGGDTEAFF. In nucleotides, the CDR3 is TGTGCCAGCAGCTTACAGGGCGGGGACACTGAAGCTTTCTTT.

This clonotype has just a few counts. J is TRBJ2-7 and V is TRBV4-1, with TRBD2 as a possible D gene (7 bases). The V gene lost 2 bases and the J gene lost 0 bases, with 20 bases spanning the gap. Germline values: CDR1 MGHRA, CDR2 YSYEKL. The CDR3 length is 18 residues. The DNA of the CDR3 is TGCGCCAGCAGCCAAAGGGGGGGGGTCCGACCAAGCTCCTACGAGCAGTACTTC. It yields the protein CASSQRGGVRPSSYEQYF.

This clonotype was found many times. V usage is TRBV2 and J usage is TRBJ2-3; D might be TRBD2 (5 bases). V lost 10 bases to trimming and J lost 3 bases, with 23 bases between them. This CDR3 has 16 amino acids. Germline CDR1 reads SNHLY; CDR2 reads FYNNEI. The CDR3 bases are TGTGCCACCTTCCCAGGCTCGGGAAGAAGTACAGATACGCAGTATTTT. Its translation is CATFPGSGRSTDTQYF.

In this sample, this clonotype turned up many times. Germline is not matched at one junction end, which may reflect a read error. The V call is TRBV15, the J call TRBJ1-5; D is unclear. The CDR3 is 15 residues long. Germline-derived CDR1 and CDR2 are LNHNV and YYDKDF (reference sequence). CDR3 loop: CATSPGLVRNQPRHF. The CDR3 nucleotides read TGTGCCACCAGCCCCGGCCTTGTGCGCAATCAGCCCCGGCATTTT. Full variable domain (rest looked up from reference TRBV15 and TRBJ1-5): DAMVIQNPRYQVTQFGKPVTLSCSQTLNHNVMYWYQQKSSQAPKLLFHYYDKDFNNEADTPDNFQSRRPNTSFCFLDIRSPGLGDTAMYLCATSPGLVRNQPRHFGDGTRLSIL.

This clonotype occurred many times. The rearrangement links TRBV27 to TRBJ1-5, with 8 bases lining up with TRBD1. The germline gives CDR1 MNHEY, CDR2 SMNVEV (reference sequence). V trimming: 8 bases; J trimming: 5 bases; junction bases outside the gene matches: 11. The CDR3 contains 15 residues. The CDR3 here is CASDRTDRADQPQHF. CDR3 nucleotide sequence: TGTGCCAGCGATAGGACGGACAGGGCAGATCAGCCCCAGCATTTT.

At least ten counts were recorded for this clonotype. The chain has TRBV28 and TRBJ2-7; possibly TRBD1 for D (6 bases). Between the trimmed V and J ends, which lost 10 bases and 0 bases, there was a span of 10 bases. CDR3 length equals 12 residues. CDR1 is MDHEN and CDR2 is SYDVKM in the germline V gene. For the CDR3, the DNA is TGTGCCACTACGGACAGCTCCTACGAGCAGTACTTC. Residues: CATTDSSYEQYF.

The rearrangement links TRBV11-2 to TRBJ2-4; possible D gene TRBD2, 5 bases. Trimming removed 10 bases from V and 6 bases from J, with 16 bases in between. Germline V CDR1 and CDR2: SGHAT, FQNNGV. The CDR3 is made up of 13 amino acids. CDR3 DNA: TGTGCCAACTCCTTCGGGCGGGCAAACATTCAGTACTTC. This translates into CANSFGRANIQYF.